This entry lists 13 T cell receptor beta chains sequenced from one sample in a study of regulatory T cells in long-lasting Graves disease. Noted time point: newly diagnosed GD, antithyroid drugs for less than 3 months. The TCR library was made from RNA extracted from PBMCs. For TCR beta, libraries came from iRepertoire HTBI primers and Arm-PCR of CDR3 regions. MiXCR, run by TCRdb on the multiplex PCR reads, gives a single entry per CDR3 protein. The sample lists roughly 420,000 distinct CDR3 sequences; 16% were seen once. These sequences were also reported in another study, on T cells in Graves' hyperthyroidism and ophthalmopathy.

The starting material was peripheral blood mononuclear cells (PBMCs), obtained at new diagnosis, from a patient treated with antithyroid drugs. These receptors were taken from a woman under 30 with Graves disease.

This clonotype has a handful of counts. The rearrangement uses TRBV6-1 and TRBJ2-7, with 9 nucleotides matching TRBD2. This CDR3 region has 15 residues. V gave up 2 bases and J gave up 4 bases; unmatched junction bases: 6. In germline, CDR1 is MNHNS, CDR2 SASEGT. This CDR3 is CASSELGTSLYEQYF. CDR3 nucleotides: TGTGCCAGCAGTGAATTGGGGACTAGCCTTTACGAGCAGTACTTC.

This clonotype was seen more than once but under ten times. The chain employs TRBV24-1 and TRBJ2-6; unclear D gene. Germline CDR1 is KGHDR and CDR2 is SFDVKD. The germline V and J ends were trimmed by 6 bases and 3 bases, with 5 bases remaining between them. This CDR3 is 13 amino acids long. The CDR3 nucleotides read TGTGCCACCAGTAGGGATGGGGCCAACGTCCTGACTTTC. It specifies CATSRDGANVLTF.

There are a few counts of this clonotype. The rearrangement joins TRBV5-1 to TRBJ2-1, with D tentatively TRBD1 (5 bases). Germline V CDR1 and CDR2: SGHRS, YFSETQ. V was pared by 4 bases and J by 0 bases, with 11 bases between. The CDR3 sequence is 15 residues long. CDR3 coding DNA: TGCGCCAGCAGCCCTGGCGACAGCTCCTACAATGAGCAGTTCTTC. Translated: CASSPGDSSYNEQFF. Combining the CDR3 with reference TRBV5-1 and TRBJ2-1 gives the whole variable domain KAGVTQTPRYLIKTRGQQVTLSCSPISGHRSVSWYQQTPGQGLQFLFEYFSETQRNKGNFPGRFSGRQFSNSRSEMNVSTLELGDSALYLCASSPGDSSYNEQFFGPGTRLTVL.

This clonotype has at least ten counts. J is TRBJ2-1 and V is TRBV2; D is undetermined. The end of the DNA aligns better with TRBJ2-5, so the J call may be wrong. Germline CDR1 SNHLY, CDR2 FYNNEI. CDR3 length: 13 residues. CDR3 nucleotides: TGTGCCATAACTGGGCGCGATCAAGAGACCCAGTACTTC. This encodes CAITGRDQETQYF.

The rearrangement uses TRBV30 and TRBJ1-4; the match to TRBD1 covers 7 bases. Germline CDR1 GTSNPN, CDR2 SVGIG (reference sequence). CDR3 length: 14 residues. Trimming took 3 bases from V and 6 from J; bases not matched to a gene: 7. CDR3 nucleotides: TGTGCCTGGAGGGGGGACAGACTAGATGAAAAACTGTTTTTT. This sequence encodes CAWRGDRLDEKLFF.

A single count supports this clonotype. This chain connects TRBV29-1 to TRBJ2-1; D is undetermined. In germline, CDR1 is SQVTM, CDR2 ANQGSEA. This CDR3 has 10 residues. V dropped 7 bases and J dropped 6 bases, with 7 bases sitting between them. The CDR3 DNA reads as TGCAGCGCTAGGGTCAATGAGCAGTTCTTC. Its translation: CSARVNEQFF.

This chain connects TRBV4-3 to TRBJ2-1; D is perhaps TRBD2 (5 bases). Germline lookup yields CDR1 LGHNA and CDR2 YSLEER. This CDR3 region has 13 residues. V lost 1 base and J lost 8, with 9 bases in between. CDR3 in DNA: TGCGCCAGCAGCCAAGGCCTGGGAGATGAGCAGTTCTTC. Translated: CASSQGLGDEQFF.

This clonotype occurred a few times. The rearrangement joins TRBV12-3 or TRBV12-4 to TRBJ2-2; the match to TRBD2 covers 8 bases. V trimming: 2 bases; J trimming: 4 bases; junction bases outside the gene matches: 3. This CDR3 contains 15 residues. As DNA, the CDR3 is TGTGCCAGCAGTTTAAGCGGGAGAACCACCGGGGAGCTGTTTTTT. Translated: CASSLSGRTTGELFF.

This clonotype showed up many times. The chain recombines TRBV10-1 with TRBJ2-1; 8 bases are a match to TRBD2. Germline V CDR1 and CDR2: WNHNN, SYGVQD (reference sequence). Trimming removed 2 bases from V and 4 bases from J; junction bases left unmatched: 7. The CDR3 totals 16 residues. CDR3 coding DNA: TGCGCCAGCAGTGAGACTGTAGCGGGACCTTACAATGAGCAGTTCTTC. Translation gives CASSETVAGPYNEQFF.

The V gene is TRBV6-2 or TRBV6-3, the J gene TRBJ2-1; the match to TRBD2 covers 12 bases. From germline, CDR1 is MNHEY and CDR2 SVGEGT. The CDR3 is 16 residues long. V dropped 6 bases and J dropped 9; count of bases not matched to a gene: 12. The CDR3 reads CASRPMTSGRGSEQFF. In nucleotides, the CDR3 is TGTGCCAGCAGGCCAATGACTAGCGGGAGAGGGAGTGAGCAGTTCTTC.

In its sample, this clonotype was seen a few times. This chain links TRBV10-3 with TRBJ2-2, with 8 bases identical to TRBD2. Germline trimming cut 7 bases from V and 5 bases from J; bases unmatched to any gene: 3. This CDR3 has 13 amino acids. The V gene's germline CDR1 is ENHRY and CDR2 SYGVKD. The CDR3 loop reads CAITQRETGELFF. CDR3 bases: TGTGCCATCACCCAGCGGGAGACCGGGGAGCTGTTTTTT.

Many counts were recorded for this clonotype. V usage is TRBV11-3 and J usage is TRBJ2-2; D not resolved. V was cut by 0 bases and J by 4 bases, with 15 bases left in between. Germline V gene lookup returns CDR1 SGHNT and CDR2 YENEEA. This CDR3 comprises 17 residues. The CDR3 DNA reads TGTGCCAGCAGCTTAGAACCACCATCCTGGGGCACCGGGGAGCTGTTTTTT. Protein product: CASSLEPPSWGTGELFF.

The table lists this clonotype with many counts. The chain is built from TRBV6-1 and TRBJ2-7, with 10 positions matching TRBD1. The V segment lost 4 bases and the J segment 7 bases; nucleotides outside the gene matches: 10. The CDR3 is 15 amino acids. Germline V gene sequence: CDR1 MNHNS, CDR2 SASEGT. CDR3 in amino acids: CASSALGTGEMEQYF. The CDR3 region has the DNA TGTGCCAGCAGTGCTCTCGGGACAGGGGAAATGGAGCAGTACTTC.